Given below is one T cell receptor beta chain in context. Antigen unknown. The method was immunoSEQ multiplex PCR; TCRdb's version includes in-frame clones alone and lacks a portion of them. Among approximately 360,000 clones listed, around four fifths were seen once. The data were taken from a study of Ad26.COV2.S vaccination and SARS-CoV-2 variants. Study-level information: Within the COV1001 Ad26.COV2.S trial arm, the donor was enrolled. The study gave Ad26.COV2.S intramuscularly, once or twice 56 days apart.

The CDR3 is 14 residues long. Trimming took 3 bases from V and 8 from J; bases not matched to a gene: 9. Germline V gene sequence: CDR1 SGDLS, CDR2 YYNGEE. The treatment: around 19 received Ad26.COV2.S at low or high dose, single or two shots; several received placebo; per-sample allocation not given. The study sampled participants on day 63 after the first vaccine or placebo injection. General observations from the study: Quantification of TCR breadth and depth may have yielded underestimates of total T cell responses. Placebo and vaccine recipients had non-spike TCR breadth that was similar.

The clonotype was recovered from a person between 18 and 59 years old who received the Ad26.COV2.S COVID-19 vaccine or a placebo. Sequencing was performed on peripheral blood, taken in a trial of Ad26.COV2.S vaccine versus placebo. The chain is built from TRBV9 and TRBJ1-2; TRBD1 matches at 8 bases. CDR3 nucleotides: TGTGCCAGCAGCGCTCGACAGGGGAGGGTGGGCTACACCTTC. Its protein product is CASSARQGRVGYTF.